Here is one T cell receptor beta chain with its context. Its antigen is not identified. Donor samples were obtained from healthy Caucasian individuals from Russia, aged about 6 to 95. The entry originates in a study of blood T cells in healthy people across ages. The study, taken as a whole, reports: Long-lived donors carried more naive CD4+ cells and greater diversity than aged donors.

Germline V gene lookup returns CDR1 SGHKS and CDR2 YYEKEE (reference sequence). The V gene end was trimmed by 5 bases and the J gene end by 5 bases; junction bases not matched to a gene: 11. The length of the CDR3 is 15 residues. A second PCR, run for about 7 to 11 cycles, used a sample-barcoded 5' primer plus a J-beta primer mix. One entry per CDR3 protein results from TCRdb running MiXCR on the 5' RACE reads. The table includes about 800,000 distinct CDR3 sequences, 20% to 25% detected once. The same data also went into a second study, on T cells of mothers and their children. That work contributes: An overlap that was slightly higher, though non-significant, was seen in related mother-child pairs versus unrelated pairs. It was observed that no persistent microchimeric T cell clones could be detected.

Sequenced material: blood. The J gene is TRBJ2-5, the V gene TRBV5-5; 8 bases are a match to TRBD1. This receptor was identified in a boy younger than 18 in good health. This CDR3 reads CASSPPQDRVETQYF. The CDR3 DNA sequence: TGTGCCAGCAGTCCTCCTCAGGACAGGGTTGAGACCCAGTACTTC.